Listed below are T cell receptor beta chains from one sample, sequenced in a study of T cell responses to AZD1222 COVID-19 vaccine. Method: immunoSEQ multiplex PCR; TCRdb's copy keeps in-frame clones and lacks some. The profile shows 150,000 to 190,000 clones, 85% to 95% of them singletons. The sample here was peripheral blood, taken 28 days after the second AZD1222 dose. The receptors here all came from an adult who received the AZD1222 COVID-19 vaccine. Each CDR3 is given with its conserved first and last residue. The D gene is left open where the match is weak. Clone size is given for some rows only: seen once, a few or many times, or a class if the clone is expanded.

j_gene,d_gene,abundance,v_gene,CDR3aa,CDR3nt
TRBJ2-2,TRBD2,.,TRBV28,CASSFRGRGTGELFF,TGTGCCAGCAGTTTCCGGGGGAGGGGCACCGGGGAGCTGTTTTTT
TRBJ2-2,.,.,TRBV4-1,CASSPEEGDTGELFF,TGCGCCAGCAGCCCCGAGGAGGGGGACACCGGGGAGCTGTTTTTT
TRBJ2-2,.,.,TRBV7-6,CASSPTLSNTGELFF,TGTGCCAGCAGCCCGACATTGTCGAACACCGGGGAGCTGTTTTTT
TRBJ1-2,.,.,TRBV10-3,CAISDPNTNYGYTF,TGTGCCATCAGTGACCCCAATACTAACTATGGCTACACCTTC
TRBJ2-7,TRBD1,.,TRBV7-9,CASSIQGGSYEQYF,TGTGCCAGCAGTATACAGGGGGGATCCTACGAGCAGTACTTC
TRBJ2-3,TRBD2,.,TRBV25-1,CASSDPSAGDRSTDTQYF,TGTGCCAGCAGTGACCCCTCCGCGGGGGACCGTAGCACAGATACGCAGTATTTT
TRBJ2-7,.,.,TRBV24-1,CATSVELIDSYEQYF,TGTGCCACCAGTGTGGAACTCATAGACTCCTACGAGCAGTACTTC
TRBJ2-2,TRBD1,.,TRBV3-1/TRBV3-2,CASRQGWTGELFF,TGTGCCAGCCGACAGGGGTGGACCGGGGAGCTGTTTTTT
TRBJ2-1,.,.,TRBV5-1,CASSSLEGYKQGNEQFF,TGCGCCAGCAGCTCGCTGGAGGGGTACAAACAGGGCAATGAGCAGTTCTTC
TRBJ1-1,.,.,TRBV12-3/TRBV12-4,CASTPGGTEAFF,TGTGCCAGCACCCCTGGGGGGACGGAAGCTTTCTTT
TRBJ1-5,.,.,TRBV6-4,CASRTRGGLPNQPQHF,TGTGCCAGCAGGACCCGGGGAGGGCTACCAAATCAGCCCCAGCATTTT
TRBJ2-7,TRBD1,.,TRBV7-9,CASSRTGAYEQYF,TGTGCCAGCAGCAGGACAGGAGCCTACGAGCAGTACTTC
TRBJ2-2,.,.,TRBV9,CASSVELGELFF,TGTGCCAGCAGCGTAGAACTCGGGGAGCTGTTTTTT
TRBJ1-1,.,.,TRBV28,CASRPLGGAMNTEAFF,TGTGCCAGCAGACCTCTTGGAGGCGCAATGAACACTGAAGCTTTCTTT
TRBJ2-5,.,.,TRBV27,CASSLKTPKETQYF,TGTGCCAGCAGTCTAAAAACACCCAAAGAGACCCAGTACTTC
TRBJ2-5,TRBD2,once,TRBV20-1,CSASGLAGEEETQYF,TGCAGTGCTAGTGGGCTAGCGGGAGAAGAGGAGACCCAGTACTTC
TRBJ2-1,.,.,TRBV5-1,CASSLFTGAVDEQFF,TGCGCCAGCAGCTTGTTCACGGGCGCGGTGGATGAGCAGTTCTTC
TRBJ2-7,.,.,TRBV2,CASSEELGGGPYEQYF,TGTGCCAGCAGTGAAGAACTCGGGGGCGGACCCTACGAGCAGTACTTC
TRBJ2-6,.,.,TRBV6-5,CASSYSRSSGANVLTF,TGTGCCAGCAGTTACTCGAGGAGCTCTGGGGCCAACGTCCTGACTTTC
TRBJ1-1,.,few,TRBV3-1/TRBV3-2,CASSQQWNTEAFF,TGTGCCAGCAGCCAACAGTGGAACACTGAAGCTTTCTTT
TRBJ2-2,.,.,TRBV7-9,CAARSGWDTGELFF,TGTGCCGCCCGGTCGGGTTGGGACACCGGGGAGCTGTTTTTT
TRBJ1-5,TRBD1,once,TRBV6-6,CASRMTGGVQPQHF,TGTGCCAGCAGAATGACAGGGGGAGTTCAGCCCCAGCATTTT
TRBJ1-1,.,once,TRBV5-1,CASSRDSNTEAFF,TGCGCCAGCAGCCGTGACAGTAACACTGAAGCTTTCTTT
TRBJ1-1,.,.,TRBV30,CAWSVRLEAFF,TGTGCCTGGAGTGTACGTCTAGAAGCTTTCTTT
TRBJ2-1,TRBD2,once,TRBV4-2,CASSQAAGGLDEQFF,TGTGCCAGCAGCCAAGCAGCGGGAGGGCTTGATGAGCAGTTCTTC
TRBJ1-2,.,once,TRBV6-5,CASRRLGGYTF,TGTGCCAGCAGAAGGCTTGGTGGCTACACCTTC
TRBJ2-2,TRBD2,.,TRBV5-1,CASSLVGLAGTGELFF,TGCGCCAGCAGCTTGGTAGGACTAGCGGGTACCGGGGAGCTGTTTTTT
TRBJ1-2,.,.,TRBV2,CANLGGFDYGYTF,TGTGCCAACCTGGGCGGTTTCGACTATGGCTACACCTTC